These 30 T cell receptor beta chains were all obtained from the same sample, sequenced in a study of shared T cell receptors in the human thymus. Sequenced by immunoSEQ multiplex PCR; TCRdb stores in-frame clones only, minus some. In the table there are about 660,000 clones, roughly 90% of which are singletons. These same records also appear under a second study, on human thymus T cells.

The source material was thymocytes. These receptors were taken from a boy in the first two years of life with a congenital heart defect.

CDR3 coding DNA: TGTGCCAGCAGTTTGGGACTTCGCGCGGGGGCCCGACTAGCGGGAGTCCTTCCGGGCTACGAGCAGTACTTC. This gives the protein CASSLGLRAGARLAGVLPGYEQYF. The chain joins TRBV27 to TRBJ2-7; 12 bases are a match to TRBD2. This CDR3 has 24 residues. Trimming took 3 bases from V and 3 from J; bases not matched to a gene: 30. Germline CDR1 reads MNHEY; CDR2 reads SMNVEV (reference sequence).

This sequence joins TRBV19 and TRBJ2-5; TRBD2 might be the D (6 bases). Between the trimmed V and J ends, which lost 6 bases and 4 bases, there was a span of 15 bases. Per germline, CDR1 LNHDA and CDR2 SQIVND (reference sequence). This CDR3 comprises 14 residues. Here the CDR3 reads CASSSIHGGETQYF. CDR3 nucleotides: TGTGCCAGTAGCAGTATCCACGGGGGAGAGACCCAGTACTTC.

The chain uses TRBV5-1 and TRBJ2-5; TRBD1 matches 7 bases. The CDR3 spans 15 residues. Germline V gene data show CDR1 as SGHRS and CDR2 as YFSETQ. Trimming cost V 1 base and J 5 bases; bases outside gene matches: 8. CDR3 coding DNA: TGCGCCAGCAGCTTGACAGGGGAGATGTTGGAGACCCAGTACTTC. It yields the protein CASSLTGEMLETQYF.

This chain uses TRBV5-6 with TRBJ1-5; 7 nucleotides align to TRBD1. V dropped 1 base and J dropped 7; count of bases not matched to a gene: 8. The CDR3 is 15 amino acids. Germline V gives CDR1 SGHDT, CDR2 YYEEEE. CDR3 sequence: CASSLSGQQGQPQHF. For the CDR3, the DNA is TGTGCCAGCAGCTTGTCGGGACAGCAGGGGCAGCCCCAGCATTTT. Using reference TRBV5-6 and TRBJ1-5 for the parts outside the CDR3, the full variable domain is DAGVTQSPTHLIKTRGQQVTLRCSPKSGHDTVSWYQQALGQGPQFIFQYYEEEERQRGNFPDRFSGHQFPNYSSELNVNALLLGDSALYLCASSLSGQQGQPQHFGDGTRLSIL.

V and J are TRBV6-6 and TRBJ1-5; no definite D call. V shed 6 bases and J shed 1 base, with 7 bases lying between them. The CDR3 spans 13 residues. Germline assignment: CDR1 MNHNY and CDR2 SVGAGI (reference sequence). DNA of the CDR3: TGTGCCAGCAGCCTAGACAGCAATCAGCCCCAGCATTTT. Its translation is CASSLDSNQPQHF.

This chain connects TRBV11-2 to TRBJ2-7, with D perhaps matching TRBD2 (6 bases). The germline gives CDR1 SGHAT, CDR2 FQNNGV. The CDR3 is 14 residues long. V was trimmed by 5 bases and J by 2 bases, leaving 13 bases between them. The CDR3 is CASSKGLSAYEQYF. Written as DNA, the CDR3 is TGTGCCAGCAGCAAAGGACTATCCGCCTACGAGCAGTACTTC.

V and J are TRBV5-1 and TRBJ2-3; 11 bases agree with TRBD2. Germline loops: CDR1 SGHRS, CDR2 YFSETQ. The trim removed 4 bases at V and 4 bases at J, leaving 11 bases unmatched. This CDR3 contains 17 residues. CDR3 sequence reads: CASSLGTSGATPDTQYF. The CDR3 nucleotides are TGCGCCAGCAGCCTCGGGACTAGCGGAGCCACACCAGATACGCAGTATTTT.

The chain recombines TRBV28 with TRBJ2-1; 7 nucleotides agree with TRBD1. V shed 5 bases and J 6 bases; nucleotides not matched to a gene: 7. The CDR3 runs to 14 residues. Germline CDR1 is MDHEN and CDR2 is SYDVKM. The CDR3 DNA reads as TGTGCCAGCAGTGACAGGGTCGATCTCAATGAGCAGTTCTTC. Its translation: CASSDRVDLNEQFF.

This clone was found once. The CDR3: CASSQSLAGVAYNEQFF. The DNA for the CDR3 is TGCGCCAGCAGCCAATCCCTAGCGGGAGTTGCCTACAATGAGCAGTTCTTC. The genes are TRBV4-3 and TRBJ2-1; 10 nucleotides align to TRBD2. J lost 2 bases, V lost 2 bases, and 6 bases had no gene match. Per the germline V gene, CDR1 is LGHNA and CDR2 is YSLEER. CDR3 size: 17 residues.

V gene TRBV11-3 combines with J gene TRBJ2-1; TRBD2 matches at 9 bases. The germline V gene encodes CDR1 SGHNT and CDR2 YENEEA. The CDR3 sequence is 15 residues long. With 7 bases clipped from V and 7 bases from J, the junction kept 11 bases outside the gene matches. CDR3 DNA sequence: TGTGCCAGCAACCTCTGGGCGGGAGGGCCGAATGAGCAGTTCTTC. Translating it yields CASNLWAGGPNEQFF.

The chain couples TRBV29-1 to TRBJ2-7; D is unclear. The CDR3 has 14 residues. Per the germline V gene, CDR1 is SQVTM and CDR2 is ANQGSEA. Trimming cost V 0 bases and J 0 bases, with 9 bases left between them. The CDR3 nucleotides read TGCAGCGTTGAAGAGGTCCCGGGCTCCTACGAGCAGTACTTC. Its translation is CSVEEVPGSYEQYF.

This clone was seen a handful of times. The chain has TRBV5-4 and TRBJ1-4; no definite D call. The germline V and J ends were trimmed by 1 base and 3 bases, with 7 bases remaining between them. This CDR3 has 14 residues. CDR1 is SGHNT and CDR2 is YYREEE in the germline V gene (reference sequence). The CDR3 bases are TGTGCCAGCAGCTTGTCCGGGGCTAATGAAAAACTGTTTTTT. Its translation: CASSLSGANEKLFF.

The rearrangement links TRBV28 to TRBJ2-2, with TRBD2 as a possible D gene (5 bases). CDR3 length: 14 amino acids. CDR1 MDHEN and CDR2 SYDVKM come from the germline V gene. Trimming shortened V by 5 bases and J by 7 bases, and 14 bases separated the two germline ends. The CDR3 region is CASSPQTTNGELFF. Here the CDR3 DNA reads TGTGCCAGCAGTCCTCAGACTACCAACGGGGAGCTGTTTTTT.

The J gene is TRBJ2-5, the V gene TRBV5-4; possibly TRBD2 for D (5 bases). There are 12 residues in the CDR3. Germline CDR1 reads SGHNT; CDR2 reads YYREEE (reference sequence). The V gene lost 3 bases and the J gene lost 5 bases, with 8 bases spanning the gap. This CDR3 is CASSSRGETQYF. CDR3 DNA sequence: TGTGCCAGCAGCTCCCGAGGGGAGACCCAGTACTTC.

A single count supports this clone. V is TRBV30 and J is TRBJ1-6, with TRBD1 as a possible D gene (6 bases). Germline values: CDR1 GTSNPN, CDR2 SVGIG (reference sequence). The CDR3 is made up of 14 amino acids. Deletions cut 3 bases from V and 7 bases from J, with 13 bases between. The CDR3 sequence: CAWSQGQKNSPLHF. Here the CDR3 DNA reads TGTGCCTGGAGCCAAGGACAGAAAAATTCACCCCTCCACTTT. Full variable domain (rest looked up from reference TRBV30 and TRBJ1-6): SQTIHQWPATLVQPVGSPLSLECTVEGTSNPNLYWYRQAAGRGLQLLFYSVGIGQISSEVPQNLSASRPQDRQFILSSKKLLLSDSGFYLCAWSQGQKNSPLHFGNGTRLTVT.

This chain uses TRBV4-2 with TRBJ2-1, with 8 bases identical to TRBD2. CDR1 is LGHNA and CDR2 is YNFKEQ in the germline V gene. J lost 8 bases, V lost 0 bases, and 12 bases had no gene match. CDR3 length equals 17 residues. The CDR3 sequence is CASSQDLGLLGGDEQFF. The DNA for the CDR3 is TGTGCCAGCAGCCAAGATTTGGGCCTTCTCGGGGGGGATGAGCAGTTCTTC.

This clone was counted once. CDR3 nucleotides: TGTGCCAGCGGACCGGCGACAGAACGTGGTGTTGAGCAGTTCTTC. This encodes CASGPATERGVEQFF. This chain uses TRBV28 with TRBJ2-1, with D perhaps TRBD1 (5 bases). CDR1 and CDR2 from the germline V gene are MDHEN and SYDVKM. The CDR3 runs 15 residues. Trimming removed 8 bases at V and 9 bases at J, with 23 bases between.

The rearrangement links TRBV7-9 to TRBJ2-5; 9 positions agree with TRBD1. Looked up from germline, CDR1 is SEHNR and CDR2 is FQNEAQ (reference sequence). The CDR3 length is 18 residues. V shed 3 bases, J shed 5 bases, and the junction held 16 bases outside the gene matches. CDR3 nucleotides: TGTGCCAGCAGCTTTTCAGTTGTCTGGGACAGGGATCCGGAGACCCAGTACTTC. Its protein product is CASSFSVVWDRDPETQYF.

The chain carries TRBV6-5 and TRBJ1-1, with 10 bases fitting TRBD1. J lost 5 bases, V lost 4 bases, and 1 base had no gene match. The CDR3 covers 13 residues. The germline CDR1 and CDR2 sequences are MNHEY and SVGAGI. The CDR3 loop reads CASSWGQGTEAFF. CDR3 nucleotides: TGTGCCAGCAGTTGGGGACAGGGGACTGAAGCTTTCTTT.

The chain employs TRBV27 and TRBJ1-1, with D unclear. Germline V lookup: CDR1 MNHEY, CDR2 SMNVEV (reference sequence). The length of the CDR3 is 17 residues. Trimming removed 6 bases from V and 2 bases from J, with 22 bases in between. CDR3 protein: CASSRKDGEGSNTEAFF. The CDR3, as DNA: TGTGCCAGCAGCCGAAAGGACGGGGAAGGCAGTAACACTGAAGCTTTCTTT.

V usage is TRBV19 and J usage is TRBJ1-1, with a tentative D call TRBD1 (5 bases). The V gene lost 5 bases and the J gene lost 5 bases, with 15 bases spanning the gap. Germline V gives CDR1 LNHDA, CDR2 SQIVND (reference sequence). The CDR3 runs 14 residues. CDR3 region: CASSGRLRGTEAFF. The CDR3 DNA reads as TGTGCCAGTAGTGGGCGTCTCCGGGGGACTGAAGCTTTCTTT.

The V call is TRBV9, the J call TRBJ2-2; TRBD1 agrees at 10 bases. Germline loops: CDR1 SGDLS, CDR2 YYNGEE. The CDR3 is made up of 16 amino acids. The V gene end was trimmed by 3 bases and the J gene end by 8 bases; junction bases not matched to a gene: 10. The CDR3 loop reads CASSALDRGRAGELFF. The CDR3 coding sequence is TGTGCCAGCAGCGCCCTCGACAGGGGGCGCGCGGGGGAGCTGTTTTTT. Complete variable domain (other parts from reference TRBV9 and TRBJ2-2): DSGVTQTPKHLITATGQRVTLRCSPRSGDLSVYWYQQSLDQGLQFLIQYYNGEERAKGNILERFSAQQFPDLHSELNLSSLELGDSALYFCASSALDRGRAGELFFGEGSRLTVL.

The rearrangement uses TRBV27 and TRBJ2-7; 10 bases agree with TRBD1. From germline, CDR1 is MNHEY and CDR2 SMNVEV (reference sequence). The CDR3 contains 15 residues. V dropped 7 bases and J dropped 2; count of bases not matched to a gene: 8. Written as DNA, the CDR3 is TGTGCCAGCATTGCTCCGGGACAGGGGACCTACGAGCAGTACTTC. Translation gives CASIAPGQGTYEQYF.

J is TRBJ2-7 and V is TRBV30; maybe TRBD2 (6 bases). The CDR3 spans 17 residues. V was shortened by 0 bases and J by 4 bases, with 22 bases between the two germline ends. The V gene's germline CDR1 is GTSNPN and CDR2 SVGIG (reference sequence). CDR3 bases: TGTGCCTGGAGTGTAACCCCAAAGTGGGGGACTTCTTACGAGCAGTACTTC. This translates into CAWSVTPKWGTSYEQYF.

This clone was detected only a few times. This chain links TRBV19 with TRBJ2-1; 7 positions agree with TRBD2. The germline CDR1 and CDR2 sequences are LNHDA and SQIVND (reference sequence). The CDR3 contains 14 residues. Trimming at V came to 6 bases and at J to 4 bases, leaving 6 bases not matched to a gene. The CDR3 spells CASRRGRDYNEQFF. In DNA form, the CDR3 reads TGTGCCAGTAGGAGAGGGAGGGATTACAATGAGCAGTTCTTC. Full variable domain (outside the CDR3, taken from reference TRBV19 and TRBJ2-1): DGGITQSPKYLFRKEGQNVTLSCEQNLNHDAMYWYRQDPGQGLRLIYYSQIVNDFQKGDIAEGYSVSREKKESFPLTVTSAQKNPTAFYLCASRRGRDYNEQFFGPGTRLTVL.

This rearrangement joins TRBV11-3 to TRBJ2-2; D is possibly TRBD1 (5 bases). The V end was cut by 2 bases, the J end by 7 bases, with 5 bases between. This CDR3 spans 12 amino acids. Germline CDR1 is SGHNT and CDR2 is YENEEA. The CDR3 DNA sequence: TGTGCCAGCAGCTTAAGGGGCGGGGAGCTGTTTTTT. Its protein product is CASSLRGGELFF. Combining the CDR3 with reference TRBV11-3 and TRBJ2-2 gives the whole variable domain EAGVVQSPRYKIIEKKQPVAFWCNPISGHNTLYWYLQNLGQGPELLIRYENEEAVDDSQLPKDRFSAERLKGVDSTLKIQPAELGDSAVYLCASSLRGGELFFGEGSRLTVL.

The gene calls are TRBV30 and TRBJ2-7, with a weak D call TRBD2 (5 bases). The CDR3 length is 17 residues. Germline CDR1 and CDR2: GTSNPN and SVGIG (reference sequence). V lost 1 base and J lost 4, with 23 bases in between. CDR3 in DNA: TGTGCCTGGAGTGCGCAACAGAAAAAGCGGAGACGGTACGAGCAGTACTTC. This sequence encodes CAWSAQQKKRRRYEQYF.

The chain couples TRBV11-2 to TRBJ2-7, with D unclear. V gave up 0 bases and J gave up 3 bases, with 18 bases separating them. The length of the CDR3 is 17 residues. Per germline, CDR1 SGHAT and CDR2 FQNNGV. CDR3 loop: CASSLDSSRRSFYEQYF. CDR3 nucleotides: TGTGCCAGCAGCTTAGATTCCAGCCGGCGGAGCTTCTACGAGCAGTACTTC.

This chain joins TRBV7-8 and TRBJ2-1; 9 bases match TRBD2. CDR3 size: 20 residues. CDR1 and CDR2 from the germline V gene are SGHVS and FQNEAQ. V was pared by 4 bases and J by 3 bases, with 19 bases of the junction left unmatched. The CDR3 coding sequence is TGTGCCAGCAGCTCCAGGGTAAACTCTTTAGCGGGAGACTACTACAATGAGCAGTTCTTC. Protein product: CASSSRVNSLAGDYYNEQFF.

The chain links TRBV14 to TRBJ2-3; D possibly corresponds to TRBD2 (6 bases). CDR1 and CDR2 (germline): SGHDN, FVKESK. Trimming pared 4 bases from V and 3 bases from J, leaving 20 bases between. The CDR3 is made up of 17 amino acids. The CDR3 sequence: CASSRRTLFGRTDTQYF. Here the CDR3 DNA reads TGTGCCAGCAGCCGTAGGACGCTATTTGGGAGGACAGATACGCAGTATTTT.